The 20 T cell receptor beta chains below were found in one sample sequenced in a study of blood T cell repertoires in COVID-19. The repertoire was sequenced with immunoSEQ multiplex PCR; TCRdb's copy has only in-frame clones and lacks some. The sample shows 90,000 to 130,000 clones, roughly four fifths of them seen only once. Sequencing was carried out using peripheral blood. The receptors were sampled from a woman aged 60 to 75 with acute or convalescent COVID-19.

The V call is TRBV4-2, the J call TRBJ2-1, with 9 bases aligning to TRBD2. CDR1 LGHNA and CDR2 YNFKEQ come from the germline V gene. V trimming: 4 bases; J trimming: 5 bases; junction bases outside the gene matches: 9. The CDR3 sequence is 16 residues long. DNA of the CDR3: TGTGCCAGCAGCCTCAGGGCGGGGGGGCCGAACAATGAGCAGTTCTTC. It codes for CASSLRAGGPNNEQFF.

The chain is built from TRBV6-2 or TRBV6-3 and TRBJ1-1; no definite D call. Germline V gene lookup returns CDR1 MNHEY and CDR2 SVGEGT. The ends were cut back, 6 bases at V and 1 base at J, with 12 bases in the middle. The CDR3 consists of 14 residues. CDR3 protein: CASSLLGGNTEAFF. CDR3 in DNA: TGTGCCAGCAGCCTTCTGGGAGGGAACACTGAAGCTTTCTTT.

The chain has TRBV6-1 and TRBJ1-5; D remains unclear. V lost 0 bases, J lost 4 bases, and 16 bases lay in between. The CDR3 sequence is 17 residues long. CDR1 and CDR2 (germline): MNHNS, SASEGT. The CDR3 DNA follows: TGTGCCAGCAGTGAAGCTTTTCCCGGAGAGGATAATCAGCCCCAGCATTTT. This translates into CASSEAFPGEDNQPQHF.

The CDR3 spells CASSRQGTLYGYTF. The DNA of the CDR3 is TGTGCCAGCAGCCGACAGGGGACCCTGTATGGCTACACCTTC. The chain links TRBV3-1 (or the pseudogene TRBV3-2) to TRBJ1-2; 8 nucleotides align to TRBD1. The CDR3 length is 14 residues. The junction had 6 bases not matched to a gene; V was cut back by 4 bases and J by 5 bases. From germline, CDR1 is LGHDT and CDR2 YNNKEL (reference sequence).

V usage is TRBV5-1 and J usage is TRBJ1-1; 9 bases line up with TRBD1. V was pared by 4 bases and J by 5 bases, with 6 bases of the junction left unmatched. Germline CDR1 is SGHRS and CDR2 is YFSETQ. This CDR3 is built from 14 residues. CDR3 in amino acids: CASSRTGAGTEAFF. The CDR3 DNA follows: TGCGCCAGCAGCAGGACAGGGGCAGGGACTGAAGCTTTCTTT.

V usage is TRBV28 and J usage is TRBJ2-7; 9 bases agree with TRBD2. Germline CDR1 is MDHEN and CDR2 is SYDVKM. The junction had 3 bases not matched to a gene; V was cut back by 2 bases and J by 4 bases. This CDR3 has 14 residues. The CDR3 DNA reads TGTGCCAGCAGTTTAGCGGGGGGGCGGTACGAGCAGTACTTC. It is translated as CASSLAGGRYEQYF. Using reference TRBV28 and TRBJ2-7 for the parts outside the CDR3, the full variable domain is DVKVTQSSRYLVKRTGEKVFLECVQDMDHENMFWYRQDPGLGLRLIYFSYDVKMKEKGDIPEGYSVSREKKERFSLILESASTNQTSMYLCASSLAGGRYEQYFGPGTRLTVT.

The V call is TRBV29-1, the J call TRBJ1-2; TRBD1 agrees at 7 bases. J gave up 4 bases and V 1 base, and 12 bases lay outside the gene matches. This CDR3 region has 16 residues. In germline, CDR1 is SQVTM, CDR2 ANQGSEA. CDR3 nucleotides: TGCAGCGTTGAAGGCGGAGGACAGGAGACCCGCTATGGCTACACCTTC. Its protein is CSVEGGGQETRYGYTF.

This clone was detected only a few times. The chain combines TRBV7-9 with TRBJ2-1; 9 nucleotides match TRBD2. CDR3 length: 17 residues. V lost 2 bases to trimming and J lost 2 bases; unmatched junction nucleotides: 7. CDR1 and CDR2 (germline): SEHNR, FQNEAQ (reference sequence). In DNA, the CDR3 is TGTGCCAGCAGCTTATTTCGCCTAGCGGGGCCCTACAATGAGCAGTTCTTC. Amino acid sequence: CASSLFRLAGPYNEQFF.

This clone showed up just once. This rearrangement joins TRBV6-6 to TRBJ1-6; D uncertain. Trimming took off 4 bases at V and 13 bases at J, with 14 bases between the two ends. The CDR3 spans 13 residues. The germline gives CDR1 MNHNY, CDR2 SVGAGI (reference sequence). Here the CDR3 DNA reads TGTGCCAGCAGTTCTCCCGACATCTCGCCCCTCCACTTT. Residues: CASSSPDISPLHF.

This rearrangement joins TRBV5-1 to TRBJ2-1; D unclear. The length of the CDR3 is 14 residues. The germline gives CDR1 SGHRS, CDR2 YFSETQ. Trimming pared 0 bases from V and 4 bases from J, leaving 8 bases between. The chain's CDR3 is CASSLGSEYNEQFF. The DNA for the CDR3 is TGCGCCAGCAGCTTGGGTTCAGAATACAATGAGCAGTTCTTC.

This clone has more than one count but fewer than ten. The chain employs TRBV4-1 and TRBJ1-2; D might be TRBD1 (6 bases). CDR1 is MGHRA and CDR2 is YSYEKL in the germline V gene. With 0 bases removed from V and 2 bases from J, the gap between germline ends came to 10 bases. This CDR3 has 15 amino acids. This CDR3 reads CASSQDGTPNYGYTF. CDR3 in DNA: TGCGCCAGCAGCCAAGATGGGACACCCAACTATGGCTACACCTTC.

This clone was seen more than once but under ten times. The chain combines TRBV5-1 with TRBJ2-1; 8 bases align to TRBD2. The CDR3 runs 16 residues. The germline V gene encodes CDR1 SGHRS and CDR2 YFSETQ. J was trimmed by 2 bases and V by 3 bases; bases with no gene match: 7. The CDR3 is CASSSTRGGTYNEQFF. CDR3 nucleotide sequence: TGCGCCAGCAGCTCTACCCGGGGGGGCACCTACAATGAGCAGTTCTTC.

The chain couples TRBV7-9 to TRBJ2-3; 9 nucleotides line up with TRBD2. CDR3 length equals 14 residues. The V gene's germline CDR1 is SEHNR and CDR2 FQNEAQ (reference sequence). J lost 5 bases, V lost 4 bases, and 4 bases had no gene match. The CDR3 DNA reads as TGTGCCAGCAGCTCTAGCGGGGCGGGAGATACGCAGTATTTT. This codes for CASSSSGAGDTQYF.

CDR3 sequence reads: CASSVAHGDTEAFF. The CDR3, as DNA: TGTGCCAGCAGCGTAGCTCACGGAGACACTGAAGCTTTCTTT. The chain joins TRBV9 to TRBJ1-1; D gene ambiguous. The CDR3 length is 14 residues. CDR1 and CDR2 from the germline V gene are SGDLS and YYNGEE. The V gene lost 0 bases and the J gene lost 3 bases, with 9 bases spanning the gap. Combining the CDR3 with reference TRBV9 and TRBJ1-1 gives the whole variable domain DSGVTQTPKHLITATGQRVTLRCSPRSGDLSVYWYQQSLDQGLQFLIQYYNGEERAKGNILERFSAQQFPDLHSELNLSSLELGDSALYFCASSVAHGDTEAFFGQGTRLTVV.

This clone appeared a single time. CDR3 DNA: TGTGCCAGGCAGGGTAGGATCACTGAAGCTTTCTTT. It encodes CARQGRITEAFF. The rearrangement links TRBV19 to TRBJ1-1; TRBD1 is a possible D gene (5 bases). The V end was cut by 9 bases, the J end by 4 bases, with 12 bases between. Germline V CDR1 and CDR2: LNHDA, SQIVND (reference sequence). The CDR3 length is 12 residues.

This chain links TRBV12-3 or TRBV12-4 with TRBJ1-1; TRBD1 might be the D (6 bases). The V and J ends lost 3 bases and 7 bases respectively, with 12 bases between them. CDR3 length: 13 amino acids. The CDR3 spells CASSLGGASEAFF. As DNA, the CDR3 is TGTGCCAGCAGTTTGGGGGGGGCCAGTGAAGCTTTCTTT.

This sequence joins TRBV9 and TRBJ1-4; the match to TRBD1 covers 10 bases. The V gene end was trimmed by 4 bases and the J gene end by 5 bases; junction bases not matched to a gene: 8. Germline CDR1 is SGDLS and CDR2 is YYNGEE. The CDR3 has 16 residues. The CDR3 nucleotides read TGTGCCAGCAGCCCCTCCCAGGGACAGGGGAATGAAAAACTGTTTTTT. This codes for CASSPSQGQGNEKLFF.

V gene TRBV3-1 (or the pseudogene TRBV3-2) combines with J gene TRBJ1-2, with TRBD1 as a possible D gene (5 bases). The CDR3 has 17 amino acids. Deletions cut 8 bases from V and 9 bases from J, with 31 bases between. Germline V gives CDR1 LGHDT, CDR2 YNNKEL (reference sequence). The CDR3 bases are TGTGCCAGCTCCGCATTCCGTGTCAGCCCAGGGCAGTCGAGCTACACCTTC. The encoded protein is CASSAFRVSPGQSSYTF.

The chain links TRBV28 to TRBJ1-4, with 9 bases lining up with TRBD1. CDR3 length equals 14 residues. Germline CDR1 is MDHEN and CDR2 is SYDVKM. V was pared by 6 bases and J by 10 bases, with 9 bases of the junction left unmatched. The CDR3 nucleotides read TGTGCCAGCAGGGGGACAGGGATTTTTCGAAAACTGTTTTTT. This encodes CASRGTGIFRKLFF.

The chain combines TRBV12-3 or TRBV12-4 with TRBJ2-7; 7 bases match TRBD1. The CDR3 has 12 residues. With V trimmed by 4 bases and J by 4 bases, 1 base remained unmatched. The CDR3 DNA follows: TGTGCCAGCAGTTCGACAGGGTACGAGCAGTACTTC. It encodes CASSSTGYEQYF.